This T cell receptor (beta chain) was retrieved from a study of blood T cell repertoires in COVID-19. Study information: T cells, B-cell-depleted T cells, or PBMCs supplied cDNA or gDNA.

CDR3 length: 13 amino acids. The germline CDR1 and CDR2 sequences are LNHDA and SQIVND (reference sequence). The ends lost 8 bases at V and 3 bases at J; junction bases unmatched: 4. Assay used: immunoSEQ multiplex PCR; TCRdb lists only in-frame clones, some missing. The sample has 60,000 to 75,000 clones, approximately 80% seen once. The rearrangement joins TRBV19 to TRBJ1-5; 7 bases align to TRBD1. The sample taken for sequencing was peripheral blood. The clonotype originates from a woman aged 80 or over with acute or convalescent COVID-19. CDR3 sequence reads: CASAGGPNQPQHF. The CDR3 DNA reads as TGTGCCAGTGCAGGGGGACCCAATCAGCCCCAGCATTTT.